The rows below give T cell receptor beta chains drawn from one sample of a study of blood T cell repertoires in COVID-19. The repertoire was sequenced with immunoSEQ multiplex PCR; TCRdb's copy has only in-frame clones and lacks some. The data show about 240,000 clones, with about 85% seen just once and roughly 2% held by the top ten. Sample: peripheral blood. These receptors originate from a man aged 25 to 45 who had recovered from COVID-19. The CDR3 runs from the conserved cysteine through the conserved F or W. The D gene is left open where the match is weak. A clone size is listed for some rows: how often the clone was seen (once, few, many), or a class if it is expanded.

j_call	v_call	clone_size	d_call	cdr3_aa	cdr3_nt
TRBJ1-2	TRBV10-3	once	.	CAISESAQGYTF	TGTGCCATCAGTGAGTCGGCTCAGGGCTACACCTTC
TRBJ2-3	TRBV5-1	.	TRBD2	CASSLRSGGGTDTQYF	TGCGCCAGCAGCTTACGGAGCGGGGGAGGGACAGATACGCAGTATTTT
TRBJ2-5	TRBV13	.	.	CASSLGSQGETQYF	TGTGCCAGCAGCTTAGGATCCCAGGGGGAGACCCAGTACTTC
TRBJ1-2	TRBV28	.	.	CASSLFGGPYGYTF	TGTGCCAGCAGTTTATTTGGGGGCCCCTATGGCTACACCTTC
TRBJ1-3	TRBV7-9	.	TRBD1	CASSAGTGGINTIYF	TGTGCCAGCAGCGCCGGGACAGGGGGCATAAACACCATATATTTT
TRBJ1-1	TRBV29-1	.	.	CSVESGRGLNTEAFF	TGCAGCGTTGAGTCCGGGCGGGGACTGAACACTGAAGCTTTCTTT
TRBJ1-4	TRBV18	.	.	CASSPPSLGGEKLFF	TGTGCCAGCTCACCACCGTCGCTCGGTGGTGAAAAACTGTTTTTT
TRBJ2-3	TRBV28	.	.	CASSFDSSTDTQYF	TGTGCCAGCAGTTTTGACAGTAGCACAGATACGCAGTATTTT
TRBJ1-6	TRBV28	few	.	CASTKDSDSSYNSPLHF	TGTGCCAGCACTAAGGACAGCGATAGCTCCTATAATTCACCCCTCCACTTT
TRBJ1-6	TRBV7-3	few	TRBD1	CASSLSGTGGSPLHF	TGTGCCAGCAGCTTGTCCGGGACAGGCGGGTCACCCCTCCACTTT
TRBJ2-1	TRBV6-6	.	.	CASSAPSTEQFF	TGTGCCAGCAGTGCCCCTAGTACTGAGCAGTTCTTC
TRBJ1-1	TRBV3-1/TRBV3-2	once	.	CASSQDEGAGGYTEAFF	TGTGCCAGCAGCCAAGATGAAGGAGCGGGGGGATACACTGAAGCTTTCTTT
TRBJ2-1	TRBV6-7	.	.	CASSYVDRSCNEQFF	TGTGCCAGCAGTTATGTCGACAGGTCATGCAATGAGCAGTTCTTC
TRBJ2-6	TRBV9	.	.	CASSVGRISGANVLTF	TGTGCCAGCAGCGTAGGGCGGATCTCCGGGGCCAACGTCCTGACTTTC
TRBJ2-1	TRBV3-1/TRBV3-2	.	TRBD2	CASSQDSGAYNEQFF	TGTGCCAGCAGCCAAGATAGCGGGGCTTACAATGAGCAGTTCTTC
TRBJ2-1	TRBV7-9	.	TRBD1	CASPQGDYNEQFF	TGTGCCAGTCCTCAGGGGGACTACAATGAGCAGTTCTTC
TRBJ2-2	TRBV5-1	.	.	CASSRDWGTGELFF	TGCGCCAGCAGCCGGGACTGGGGCACCGGGGAGCTGTTTTTT
TRBJ1-1	TRBV18	.	.	CASSPLDEDFGSF	TGTGCCAGCTCACCACTAGACGAGGACTTCGGCTCCTTT
TRBJ2-1	TRBV9	.	.	CASSRSLQVYNEQFF	TGTGCCAGCAGCCGATCCTTACAGGTATACAATGAGCAGTTCTTC
TRBJ1-4	TRBV25-1	.	.	CASSNQDEKLFF	TGTGCCAGCAGTAATCAGGATGAAAAACTGTTTTTT
TRBJ2-1	TRBV7-6	once	TRBD2	CASSSRGTSSGGAYEQFF	TGTGCCAGCAGCTCCCGCGGCACCTCTAGCGGGGGGGCCTATGAGCAGTTCTTC
TRBJ2-2	TRBV5-4	.	.	CASSGTGTGELFF	TGTGCCAGCAGCGGCACCGGGACCGGGGAGCTGTTTTTT
TRBJ2-7	TRBV4-1	.	.	CASSQTREAYEQYF	TGCGCCAGCAGCCAAACCAGGGAGGCCTACGAGCAGTACTTC
TRBJ1-2	TRBV5-1	.	TRBD1	CASSTTGDQNYGYTF	TGCGCCAGCAGCACAACAGGGGATCAGAACTATGGCTACACCTTC
TRBJ1-2	TRBV5-8	.	.	CASSLTAYDYTF	TGTGCCAGCAGCTTGACAGCTTATGACTACACCTTC
TRBJ2-2	TRBV28	once	TRBD1	CAIEGGQAQNTGELFF	TGTGCCATCGAAGGGGGACAGGCGCAGAACACCGGGGAGCTGTTTTTT
TRBJ2-1	TRBV6-1	.	TRBD2	CASSEARLSGGGNEQFF	TGTGCCAGCAGTGAAGCCAGATTAAGCGGGGGTGGAAATGAGCAGTTCTTC
TRBJ1-3	TRBV6-1	many	.	CASSEAAPQGSRNTIYF	TGTGCCAGCAGTGAAGCCGCGCCCCAGGGCTCGAGAAACACCATATATTTT
TRBJ2-1	TRBV11-2	many	TRBD2	CASSLEGLAGGYNEQFF	TGTGCCAGCAGCTTAGAGGGACTAGCGGGGGGGTACAATGAGCAGTTCTTC
TRBJ1-6	TRBV9	.	.	CASSPRPQGPLLSPLHF	TGTGCCAGCAGCCCAAGACCACAGGGTCCTCTTCTCTCACCCCTCCACTTT
TRBJ1-1	TRBV2	.	.	CASSGFGISTEAFF	TGTGCCAGCAGTGGTTTCGGGATTTCGACTGAAGCTTTCTTT
TRBJ1-1	TRBV19	.	TRBD1	CASLGQPGNTEAFF	TGTGCCAGTCTGGGACAGCCAGGGAACACTGAAGCTTTCTTT
TRBJ1-2	TRBV6-5	.	.	CASSSINYGYTF	TGTGCCAGCAGTTCCATTAACTATGGCTACACCTTC
TRBJ2-2	TRBV28	once	TRBD1	CASTSSGQVQSGELFF	TGTGCCAGCACATCCTCGGGACAGGTTCAATCCGGGGAGCTGTTTTTT
TRBJ1-6	TRBV9	.	.	CASSAQSLPSPLHF	TGTGCCAGCAGCGCACAGAGTCTCCCTTCACCCCTCCACTTT
TRBJ1-2	TRBV18	.	.	CASSPSGGVYGYTF	TGTGCCAGCTCACCATCCGGGGGGGTCTATGGCTACACCTTC
TRBJ1-5	TRBV5-1	.	TRBD1	CASSPKTGGDQPQHF	TGCGCCAGCAGCCCCAAGACAGGGGGAGACCAGCCCCAGCATTTT
TRBJ1-4	TRBV27	once	.	CASSLGRGNEKLFF	TGTGCCAGCAGTTTAGGCAGGGGTAATGAAAAACTGTTTTTT
TRBJ1-2	TRBV7-8	.	TRBD1	CASSPAIARGLLNYGYTF	TGTGCCAGCAGCCCCGCCATTGCCAGGGGGCTCTTGAACTATGGCTACACCTTC
TRBJ2-3	TRBV9	.	TRBD2	CASSQRGDHTDTQYF	TGTGCCAGCAGCCAGCGGGGGGACCACACAGATACGCAGTATTTT
TRBJ2-4	TRBV5-1	.	.	CASSFGTPNIQYF	TGCGCCAGCAGCTTTGGGACACCCAACATTCAGTACTTC
TRBJ1-1	TRBV6-5	.	.	CASSYSYRTRTEAFF	TGTGCCAGCAGTTATTCGTACAGGACGAGAACTGAAGCTTTCTTT